This T cell receptor beta chain is drawn from a study of PD-1 blockade in mismatch repair-deficient tumors (dated by TCRdb to 2016 to 2017). For the study in its entirety: Between late 2013 and 2016, the trial enrolled 86 consecutive patients with 11 to 12 mismatch repair-deficient cancer types, every one of whom had been previously treated and was progressing. Tumor-associated T cell clones in the peripheral blood of patients responding to PD-1 blockade were tracked using deep sequencing of TCR CDR3 regions. Study-level results and caveats: Clones residing in the tumor, which were often undetectable in blood before treatment, expanded quickly after pembrolizumab and then contracted, generally before radiologic responses. Of about seven peptides, three triggered clonal expansion, producing some 140 unique blood TCRs, of which about seven were also present in tumor, and every positive peptide came from a frameshift mutation.

This specimen's time point label, per the study, means: approximately 10-day in vitro stimulation with candidate neoantigen peptide 6. For every enrolled patient, mismatch repair deficiency was confirmed by either polymerase chain reaction or immunohistochemistry. TCR sequencing was carried out for three patients who responded to pembrolizumab therapy. Each of seven ELISpot-reactive candidate neoantigen peptides was used in an approximately eleven-day in vitro stimulation prior to TCR sequencing. A control culture lacking peptide was run in an identical manner and was used as the baseline for calculation of clone fold changes. In the phase II trial, pembrolizumab PD-1 blockade was tested prospectively in advanced mismatch repair-deficient cancers, no matter which tissue of origin the cancers came from. Libraries were prepared through the immunoSEQ multiplex PCR assay. The authors' pipeline ran thus. A clone was classified as neoantigen-specific if the clone expanded significantly in response to the relevant peptide and did not expand significantly in response to any other peptide tested. Imported from immuneACCESS, the table was reduced by TCRdb to in-frame sequences with V and J called. These copies leave out some clones; in studies compared against another copy, an unresolved V gene accounts for under half, and the cause of the remainder is not known. The DNA gave D and trimming, while V, J and clone size come from that table. Across this sample there are about 15,000 clones, with around 87% seen only once. In total, the top ten clones hold around 4.9% of the sample.

As regards this clone: Its antigen is currently not known. Per-base quality was not reported, and no clone a single base away is much larger than it.

This clonotype originated in an adult with mismatch repair-deficient cancer. The sample here was cells cultured in vitro, taken from a patient treated with pembrolizumab.

This receptor has the CDR3 CASSLGQGAANTEAFF. The nucleotide sequence is given as TGCGCCAGCAGCTTAGGACAGGGGGCAGCGAACACTGAAGCTTTCTTT. Recombination joined TRBV5-1 with TRBJ1-1, with 11 central nucleotides matching TRBD1. Its CDR3 holds 16 amino acids, cysteine through phenylalanine. The read is trimmed to its CDR3 DNA, 48 bases read in frame from base 1. V has 2 bases trimmed and J has 1 base trimmed; junction bases matching no gene number 4. For CDR1 and CDR2, the germline V gene lists SGHRS and YFSETQ.